This T cell receptor (beta chain) was sequenced in a study of cytotoxic CD8 clonotypes in ibrutinib-treated CLL. The length of the CDR3 is 15 residues. With V trimmed by 4 bases and J by 0 bases, 5 bases remained unmatched. The germline gives CDR1 SGHDT, CDR2 YYEEEE. In the case of this clone: Its specificity is unknown.

Sequenced by immunoSEQ multiplex PCR; TCRdb stores in-frame clones only, minus some. Here the sample spans about 140,000 clones, more than 70% being singletons. Study-wide results and limits: There were differences in sampling times between sustained-remission and progressing patients.

The sequenced sample was PBMCs, obtained after 36 months of ibrutinib treatment. The rearrangement joins TRBV5-6 to TRBJ1-1; TRBD1 matches 8 bases. This clonotype was obtained from a human donor with chronic lymphocytic leukemia. CDR3 nucleotides: TGTGCCAGCAGCATCAGGGGGCTAATGAACACTGAAGCTTTCTTT. This codes for CASSIRGLMNTEAFF.